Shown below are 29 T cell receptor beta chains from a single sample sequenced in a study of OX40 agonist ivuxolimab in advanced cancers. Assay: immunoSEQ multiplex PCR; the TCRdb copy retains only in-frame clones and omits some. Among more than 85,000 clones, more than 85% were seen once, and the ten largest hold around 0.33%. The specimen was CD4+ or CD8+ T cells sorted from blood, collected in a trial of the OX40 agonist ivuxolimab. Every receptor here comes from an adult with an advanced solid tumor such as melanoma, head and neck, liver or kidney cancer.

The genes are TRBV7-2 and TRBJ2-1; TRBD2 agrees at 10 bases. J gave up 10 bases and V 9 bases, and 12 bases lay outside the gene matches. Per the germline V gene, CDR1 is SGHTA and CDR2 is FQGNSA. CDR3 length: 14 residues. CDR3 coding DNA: TGTGCCAGTGACAAGGCTAGCGGGAGCAGGGAGCAGTTCTTC. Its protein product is CASDKASGSREQFF. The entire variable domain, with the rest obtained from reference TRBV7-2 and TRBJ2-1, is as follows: GAGVSQSPSNKVTEKGKDVELRCDPISGHTALYWYRQSLGQGLEFLIYFQGNSAPDKSGLPSDRFSAERTGGSVSTLTIQRTQQEDSAVYLCASDKASGSREQFFGPGTRLTVL.

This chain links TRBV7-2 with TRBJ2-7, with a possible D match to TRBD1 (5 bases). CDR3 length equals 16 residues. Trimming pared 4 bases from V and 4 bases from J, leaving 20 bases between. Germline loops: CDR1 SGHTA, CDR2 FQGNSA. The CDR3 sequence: CASSWIPIQVQYEQYF. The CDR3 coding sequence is TGTGCCAGCAGCTGGATACCGATACAGGTTCAATACGAGCAGTACTTC.

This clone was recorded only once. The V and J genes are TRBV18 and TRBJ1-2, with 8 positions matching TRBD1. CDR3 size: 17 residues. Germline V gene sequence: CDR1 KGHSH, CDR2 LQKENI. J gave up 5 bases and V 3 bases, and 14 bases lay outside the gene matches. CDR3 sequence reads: CASSPIPNQGARYGYTF. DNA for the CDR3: TGTGCCAGCTCACCTATACCGAATCAGGGGGCCAGATATGGCTACACCTTC. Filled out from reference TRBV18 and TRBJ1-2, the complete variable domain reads NAGVMQNPRHLVRRRGQEARLRCSPMKGHSHVYWYRQLPEEGLKFMVYLQKENIIDESGMPKERFSAEFPKEGPSILRIQQVVRGDSAAYFCASSPIPNQGARYGYTFGSGTRLTVV.

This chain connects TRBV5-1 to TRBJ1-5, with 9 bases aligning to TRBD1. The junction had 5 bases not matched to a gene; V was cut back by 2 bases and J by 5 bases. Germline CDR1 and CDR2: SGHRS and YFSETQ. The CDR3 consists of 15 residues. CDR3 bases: TGCGCCAGCAGCTTACGGACAGGGGTGGATCAGCCCCAGCATTTT. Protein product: CASSLRTGVDQPQHF.

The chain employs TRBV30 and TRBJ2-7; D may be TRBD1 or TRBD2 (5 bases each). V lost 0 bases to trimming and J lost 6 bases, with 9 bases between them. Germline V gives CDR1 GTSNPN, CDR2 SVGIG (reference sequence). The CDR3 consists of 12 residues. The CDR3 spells CAWSVLGTEQYF. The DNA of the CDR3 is TGTGCCTGGAGTGTACTAGGGACCGAGCAGTACTTC.

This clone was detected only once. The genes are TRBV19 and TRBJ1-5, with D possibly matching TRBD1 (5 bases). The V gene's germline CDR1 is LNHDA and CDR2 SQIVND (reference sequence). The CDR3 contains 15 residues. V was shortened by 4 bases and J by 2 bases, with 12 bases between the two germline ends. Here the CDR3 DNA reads TGTGCCAGTAGTAAAATAAGGGGACGCAATCAGCCCCAGCATTTT. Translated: CASSKIRGRNQPQHF. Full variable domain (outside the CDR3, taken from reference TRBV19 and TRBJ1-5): DGGITQSPKYLFRKEGQNVTLSCEQNLNHDAMYWYRQDPGQGLRLIYYSQIVNDFQKGDIAEGYSVSREKKESFPLTVTSAQKNPTAFYLCASSKIRGRNQPQHFGDGTRLSIL.

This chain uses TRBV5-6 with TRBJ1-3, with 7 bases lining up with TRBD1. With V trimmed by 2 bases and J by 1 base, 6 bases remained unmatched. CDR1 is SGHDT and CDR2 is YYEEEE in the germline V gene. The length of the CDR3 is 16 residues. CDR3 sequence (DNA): TGTGCCAGCAGCTTTGGACAGGTTCGTTCTGGAAACACCATATATTTT. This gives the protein CASSFGQVRSGNTIYF.

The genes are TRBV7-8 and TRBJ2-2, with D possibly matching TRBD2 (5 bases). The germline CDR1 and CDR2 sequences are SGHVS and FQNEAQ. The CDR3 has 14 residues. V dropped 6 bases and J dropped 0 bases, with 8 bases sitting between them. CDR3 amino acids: CASRMGANTGELFF. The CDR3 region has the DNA TGTGCCAGCAGGATGGGAGCGAACACCGGGGAGCTGTTTTTT.

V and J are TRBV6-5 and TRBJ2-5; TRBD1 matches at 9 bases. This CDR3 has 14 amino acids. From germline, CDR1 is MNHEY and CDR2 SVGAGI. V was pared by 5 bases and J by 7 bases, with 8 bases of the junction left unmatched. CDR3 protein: CASSPNRGQSTQYF. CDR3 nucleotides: TGTGCCAGCAGTCCCAACAGGGGGCAGTCGACCCAGTACTTC.

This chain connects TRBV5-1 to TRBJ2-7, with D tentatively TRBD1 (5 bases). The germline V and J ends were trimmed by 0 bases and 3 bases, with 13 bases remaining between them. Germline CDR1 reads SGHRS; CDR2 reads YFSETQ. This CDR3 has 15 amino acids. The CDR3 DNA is TGCGCCAGCAGCTTGGCGGTAGGGGATATCTACGAGCAGTACTTC. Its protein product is CASSLAVGDIYEQYF.

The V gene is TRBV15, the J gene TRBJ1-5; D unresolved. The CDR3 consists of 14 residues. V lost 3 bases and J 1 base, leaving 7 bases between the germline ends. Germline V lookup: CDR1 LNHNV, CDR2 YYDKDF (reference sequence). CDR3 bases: TGTGCCACCAGCAGGGAACCGAGCAATCAGCCCCAGCATTTT. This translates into CATSREPSNQPQHF.

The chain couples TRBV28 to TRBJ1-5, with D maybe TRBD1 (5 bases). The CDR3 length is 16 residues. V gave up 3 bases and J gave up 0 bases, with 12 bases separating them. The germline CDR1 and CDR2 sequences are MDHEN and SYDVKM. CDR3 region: CASSFQSGHSNQPQHF. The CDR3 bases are TGTGCCAGCAGTTTCCAAAGTGGACATAGCAATCAGCCCCAGCATTTT.

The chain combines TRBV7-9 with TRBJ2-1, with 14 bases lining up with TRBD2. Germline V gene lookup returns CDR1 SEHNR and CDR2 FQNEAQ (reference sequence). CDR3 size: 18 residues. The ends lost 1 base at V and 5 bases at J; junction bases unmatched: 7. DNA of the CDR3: TGTGCCAGCAGCTTAGAGGGGACTAGCGGGAGTCGGAACAATGAGCAGTTCTTC. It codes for CASSLEGTSGSRNNEQFF.

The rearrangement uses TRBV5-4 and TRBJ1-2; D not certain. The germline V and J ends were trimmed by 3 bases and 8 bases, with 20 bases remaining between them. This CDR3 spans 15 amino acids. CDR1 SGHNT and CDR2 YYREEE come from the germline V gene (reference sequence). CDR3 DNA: TGTGCCAGCAGCTCAACTCCCAGGATTGCTCGAGGCTACACCTTC. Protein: CASSSTPRIARGYTF.

The CDR3 DNA is TGTGCCAGTAGCCGGGACAGGGGAGACGAGCAGTACTTC. Translating gives CASSRDRGDEQYF. The chain recombines TRBV19 with TRBJ2-7; 10 bases fit TRBD1. CDR1 and CDR2 from the germline V gene are LNHDA and SQIVND (reference sequence). Trimming took 6 bases from V and 5 from J; bases not matched to a gene: 4. CDR3 length: 13 amino acids.

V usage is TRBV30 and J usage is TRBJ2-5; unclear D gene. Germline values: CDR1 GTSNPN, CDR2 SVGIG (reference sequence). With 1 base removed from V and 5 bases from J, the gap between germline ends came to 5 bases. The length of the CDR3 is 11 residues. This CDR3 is CAWSEVETQYF. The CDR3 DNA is TGTGCCTGGAGTGAGGTGGAGACCCAGTACTTC.

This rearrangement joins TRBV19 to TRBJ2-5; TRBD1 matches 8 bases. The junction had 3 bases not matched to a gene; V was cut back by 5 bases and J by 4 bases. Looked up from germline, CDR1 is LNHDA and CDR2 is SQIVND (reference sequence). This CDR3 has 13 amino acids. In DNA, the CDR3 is TGTGCCAGTAGTGGAACAGGGGGAGAGACCCAGTACTTC. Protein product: CASSGTGGETQYF.

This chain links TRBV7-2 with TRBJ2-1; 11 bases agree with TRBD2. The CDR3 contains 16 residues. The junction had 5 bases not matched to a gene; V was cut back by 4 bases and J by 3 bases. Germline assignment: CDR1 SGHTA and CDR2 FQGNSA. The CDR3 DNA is TGTGCCAGCAGCTATCGGGGGACTAGCGGCTACAATGAGCAGTTCTTC. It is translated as CASSYRGTSGYNEQFF. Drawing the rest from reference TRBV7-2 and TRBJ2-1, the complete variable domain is GAGVSQSPSNKVTEKGKDVELRCDPISGHTALYWYRQSLGQGLEFLIYFQGNSAPDKSGLPSDRFSAERTGGSVSTLTIQRTQQEDSAVYLCASSYRGTSGYNEQFFGPGTRLTVL.

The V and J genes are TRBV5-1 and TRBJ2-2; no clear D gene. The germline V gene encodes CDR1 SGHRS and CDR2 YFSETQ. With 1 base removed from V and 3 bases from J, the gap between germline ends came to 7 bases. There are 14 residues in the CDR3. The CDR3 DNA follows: TGCGCCAGCAGCTTGAATGCCTACACCGGGGAGCTGTTTTTT. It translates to CASSLNAYTGELFF.

This CDR3 is CASRLAGVGELFF. CDR3 in DNA: TGTGCCAGTAGACTAGCGGGAGTCGGGGAGCTGTTTTTT. V gene TRBV19 combines with J gene TRBJ2-2, with 11 nucleotides matching TRBD2. This CDR3 contains 13 residues. J lost 7 bases, V lost 6 bases, and 1 base had no gene match. From germline, CDR1 is LNHDA and CDR2 SQIVND (reference sequence).

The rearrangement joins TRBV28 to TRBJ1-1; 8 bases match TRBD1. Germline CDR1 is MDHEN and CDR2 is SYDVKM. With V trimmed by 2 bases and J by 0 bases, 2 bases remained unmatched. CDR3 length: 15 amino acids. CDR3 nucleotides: TGTGCCAGCAGTTTAAGGACAGGGATGAACACTGAAGCTTTCTTT. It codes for CASSLRTGMNTEAFF.

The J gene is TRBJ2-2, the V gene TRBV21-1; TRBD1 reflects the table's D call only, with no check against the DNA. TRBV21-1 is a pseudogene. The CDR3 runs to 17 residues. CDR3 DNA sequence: TGTGCCAGTTTCGACCGGGACAGGGGAAAAGGCACCGGGGAGCTGTTTTTT. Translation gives CASFDRDRGKGTGELFF.

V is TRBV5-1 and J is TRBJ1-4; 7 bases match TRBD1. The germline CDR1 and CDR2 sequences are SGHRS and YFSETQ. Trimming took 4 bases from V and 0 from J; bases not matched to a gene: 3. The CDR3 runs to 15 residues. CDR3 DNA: TGCGCCAGCAGCCCCGGACAGGCAACTAATGAAAAACTGTTTTTT. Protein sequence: CASSPGQATNEKLFF.

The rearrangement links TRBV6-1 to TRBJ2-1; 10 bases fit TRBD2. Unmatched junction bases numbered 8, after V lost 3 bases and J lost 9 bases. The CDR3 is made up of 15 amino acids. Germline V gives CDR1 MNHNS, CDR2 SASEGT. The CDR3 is CASSEHALAGVEQFF. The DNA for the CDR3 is TGTGCCAGCAGTGAGCACGCTCTAGCGGGAGTTGAGCAGTTCTTC.

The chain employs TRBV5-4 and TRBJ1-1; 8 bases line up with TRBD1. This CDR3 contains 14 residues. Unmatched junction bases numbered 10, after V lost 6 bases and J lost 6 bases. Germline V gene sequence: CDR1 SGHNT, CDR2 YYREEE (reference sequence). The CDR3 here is CASNFRGPGAEAFF. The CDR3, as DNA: TGTGCCAGCAACTTCAGGGGGCCTGGGGCTGAAGCTTTCTTT. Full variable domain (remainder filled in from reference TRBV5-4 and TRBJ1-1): ETGVTQSPTHLIKTRGQQVTLRCSSQSGHNTVSWYQQALGQGPQFIFQYYREEENGRGNFPPRFSGLQFPNYSSELNVNALELDDSALYLCASNFRGPGAEAFFGQGTRLTVV.

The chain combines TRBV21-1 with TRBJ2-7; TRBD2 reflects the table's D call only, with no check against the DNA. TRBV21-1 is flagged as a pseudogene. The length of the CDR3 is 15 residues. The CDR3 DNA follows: TGTGCCAGCAGCAAAGGGGGAAGACTAGCTGGCGAGCAGTACTTC. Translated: CASSKGGRLAGEQYF.

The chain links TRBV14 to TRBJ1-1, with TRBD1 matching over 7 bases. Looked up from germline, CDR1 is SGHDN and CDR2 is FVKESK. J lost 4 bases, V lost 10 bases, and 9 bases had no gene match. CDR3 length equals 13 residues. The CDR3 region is CAIKDRFGTEAFF. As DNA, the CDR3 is TGTGCCATCAAGGACAGGTTCGGCACTGAAGCTTTCTTT.

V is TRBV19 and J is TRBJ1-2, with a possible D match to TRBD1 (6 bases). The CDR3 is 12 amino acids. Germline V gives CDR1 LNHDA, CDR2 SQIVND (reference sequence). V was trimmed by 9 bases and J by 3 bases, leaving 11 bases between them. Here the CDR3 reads CASTGLDYGYTF. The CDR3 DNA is TGTGCCAGCACAGGGTTGGACTATGGCTACACCTTC.

CDR3: CASSSASGALYEQYF. In DNA form, the CDR3 reads TGTGCCAGCTCATCAGCTAGCGGGGCCCTCTACGAGCAGTACTTC. The gene calls are TRBV18 and TRBJ2-7; TRBD2 matches at 9 bases. Trimming removed 5 bases from V and 3 bases from J; junction bases left unmatched: 8. This CDR3 comprises 15 residues. CDR1 is KGHSH, CDR2 LQKENI, per germline.